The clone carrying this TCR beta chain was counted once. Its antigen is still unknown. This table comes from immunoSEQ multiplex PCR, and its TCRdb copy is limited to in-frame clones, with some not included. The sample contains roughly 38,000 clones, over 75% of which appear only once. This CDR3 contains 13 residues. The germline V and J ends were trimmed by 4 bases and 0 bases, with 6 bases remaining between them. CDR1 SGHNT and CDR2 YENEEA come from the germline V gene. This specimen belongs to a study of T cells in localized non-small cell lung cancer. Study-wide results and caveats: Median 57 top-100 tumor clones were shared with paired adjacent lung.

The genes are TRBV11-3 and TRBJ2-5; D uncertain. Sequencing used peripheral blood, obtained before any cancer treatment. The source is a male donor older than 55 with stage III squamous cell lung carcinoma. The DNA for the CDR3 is TGTGCCAGCAGCTCCCTGGACCAAGAGACCCAGTACTTC. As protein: CASSSLDQETQYF. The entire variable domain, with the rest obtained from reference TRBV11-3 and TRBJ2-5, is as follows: EAGVVQSPRYKIIEKKQPVAFWCNPISGHNTLYWYLQNLGQGPELLIRYENEEAVDDSQLPKDRFSAERLKGVDSTLKIQPAELGDSAVYLCASSSLDQETQYFGPGTRLLVL.